The clone carrying this TCR beta chain has just a few counts. The antigen is unknown. This sample stems from a study of blood T cells in healthy people across ages. Broader study findings: Unknown CMV status may confound age-related changes in expanded clones. Diversity figures derived from one million T cells were judged to underestimate the true value.

This CDR3 is 15 amino acids long. Germline V gene lookup returns CDR1 MNHEY and CDR2 SVGAGI. The V end was cut by 6 bases, the J end by 8 bases, with 21 bases between. Alongside a J-beta primer mix, a sample-barcoded 5' primer served in a second PCR lasting about 7 to 11 cycles. One entry per CDR3 protein, called by TCRdb with MiXCR from the 5' RACE reads. The table has 800,000 or so distinct CDR3 sequences, under 80% seen once. Sequencing input: blood. The source is a man aged 25 to 45 in good health. The chain recombines TRBV6-5 with TRBJ2-3, with a weak D call TRBD1 (8 bases). CDR3: CASRSGGQGAGTQYF. CDR3 coding DNA: TGTGCCAGCAGATCCGGGGGGCAGGGGGCCGGTACGCAGTATTTT.